The present entry profiles one TCR beta chain with its context. As yet, its antigen is unknown. At one end the junction does not follow the germline gene, possibly because of a read error. Sequenced by immunoSEQ multiplex PCR; TCRdb stores in-frame clones only, minus some. The data contain 80,000 or so clones, approximately 90% of them singletons. The sample originates from a study of T cell responses to AZD1222 COVID-19 vaccine. Study results and caveats: Increased Spike-specific TCR breadth and depth were observed after two AZD1222 doses. Close to half of spike-specific TCRs reportedly recognize unmutated variant regions.

The CDR3 has 16 amino acids. CDR1 SGHRS and CDR2 YFSETQ come from the germline V gene. The J gene is TRBJ1-6, the V gene TRBV5-1; possible D gene TRBD1, 6 bases. The sample was peripheral blood, taken 28 days after the second AZD1222 dose. This receptor was taken from an adult who received the AZD1222 COVID-19 vaccine. The CDR3 nucleotides are TGCGCCAGCAGCGGGGGCGGCAGCTCCTATAATTCACTCCTCCACTTT. Its translation: CASSGGGSSYNSLLHF.